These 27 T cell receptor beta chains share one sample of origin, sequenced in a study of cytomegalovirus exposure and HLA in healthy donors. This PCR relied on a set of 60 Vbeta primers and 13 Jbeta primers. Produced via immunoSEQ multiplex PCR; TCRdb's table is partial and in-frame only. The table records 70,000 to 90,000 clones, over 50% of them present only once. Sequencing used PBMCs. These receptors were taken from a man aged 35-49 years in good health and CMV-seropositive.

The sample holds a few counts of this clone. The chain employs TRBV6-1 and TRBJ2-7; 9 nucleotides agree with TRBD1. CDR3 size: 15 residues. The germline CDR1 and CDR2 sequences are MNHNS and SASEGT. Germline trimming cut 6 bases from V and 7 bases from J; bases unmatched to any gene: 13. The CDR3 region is CASRAQGAASDEQYF. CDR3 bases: TGTGCCAGCAGGGCACAGGGGGCTGCCTCAGATGAGCAGTACTTC.

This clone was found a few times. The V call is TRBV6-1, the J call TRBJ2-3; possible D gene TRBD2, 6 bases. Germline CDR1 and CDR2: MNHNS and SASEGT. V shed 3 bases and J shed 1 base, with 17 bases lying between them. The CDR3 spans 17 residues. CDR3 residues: CASSERWGDWGTDTQYF. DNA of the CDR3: TGTGCCAGCAGTGAGAGGTGGGGGGATTGGGGCACAGATACGCAGTATTTT.

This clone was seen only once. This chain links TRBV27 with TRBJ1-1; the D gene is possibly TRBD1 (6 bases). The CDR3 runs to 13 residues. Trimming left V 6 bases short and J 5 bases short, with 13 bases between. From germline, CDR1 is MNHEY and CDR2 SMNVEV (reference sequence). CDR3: CASRRTVVTEAFF. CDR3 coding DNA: TGTGCCAGCAGGAGGACAGTCGTAACTGAAGCTTTCTTT.

In DNA form, the CDR3 reads TGTGCCAGCAGTCCCCAAGGAGACGCCTACGAGCAGTACTTC. It codes for CASSPQGDAYEQYF. This sequence joins TRBV27 and TRBJ2-5; D is unclear. The J call could be wrong; TRBJ2-7 is a better fit for the DNA end. The CDR3 consists of 14 residues. From germline, CDR1 is MNHEY and CDR2 SMNVEV (reference sequence).

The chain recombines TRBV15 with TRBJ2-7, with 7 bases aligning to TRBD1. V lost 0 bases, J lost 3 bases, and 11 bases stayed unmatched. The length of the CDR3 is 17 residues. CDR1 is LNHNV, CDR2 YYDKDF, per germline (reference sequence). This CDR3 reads CATSRDRLTGSNYEQYF. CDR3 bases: TGTGCCACCAGCAGAGATCGCCTGACAGGGTCCAACTACGAGCAGTACTTC.

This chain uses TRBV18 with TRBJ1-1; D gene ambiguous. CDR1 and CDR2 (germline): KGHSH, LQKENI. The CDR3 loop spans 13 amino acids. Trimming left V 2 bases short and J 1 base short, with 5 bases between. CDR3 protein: CASSPRRNTEAFF. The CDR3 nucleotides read TGTGCCAGCTCACCAAGGAGGAACACTGAAGCTTTCTTT.

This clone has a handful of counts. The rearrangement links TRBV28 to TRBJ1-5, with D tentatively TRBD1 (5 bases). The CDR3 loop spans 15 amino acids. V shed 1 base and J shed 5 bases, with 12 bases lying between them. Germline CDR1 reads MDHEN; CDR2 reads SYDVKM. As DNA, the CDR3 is TGTGCCAGCAGTTTATTTCGGCAGGGCGATCAGCCCCAGCATTTT. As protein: CASSLFRQGDQPQHF.

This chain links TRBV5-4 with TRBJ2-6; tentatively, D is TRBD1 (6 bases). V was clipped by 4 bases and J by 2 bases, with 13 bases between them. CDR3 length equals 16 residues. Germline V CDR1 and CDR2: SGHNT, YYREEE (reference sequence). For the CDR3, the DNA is TGTGCCAGCAGCCACAAACAGGGCCCTGGGGCCAACGTCCTGACTTTC. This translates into CASSHKQGPGANVLTF.

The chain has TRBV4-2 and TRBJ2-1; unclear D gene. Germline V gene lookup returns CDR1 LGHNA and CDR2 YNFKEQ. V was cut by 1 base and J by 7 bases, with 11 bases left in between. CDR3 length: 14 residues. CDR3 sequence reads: CASSQGQTFNEQFF. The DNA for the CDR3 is TGTGCCAGCAGCCAAGGCCAGACATTTAATGAGCAGTTCTTC.

CDR3 sequence reads: CASSQRGDRGGGYTF. CDR3 in DNA: TGCGCCAGCAGCCAGCGAGGGGACAGGGGAGGGGGCTACACCTTC. The chain couples TRBV4-1 to TRBJ1-2, with 10 bases aligning to TRBD1. CDR3 length: 15 amino acids. Germline assignment: CDR1 MGHRA and CDR2 YSYEKL. V shed 3 bases and J 8 bases; nucleotides not matched to a gene: 9.

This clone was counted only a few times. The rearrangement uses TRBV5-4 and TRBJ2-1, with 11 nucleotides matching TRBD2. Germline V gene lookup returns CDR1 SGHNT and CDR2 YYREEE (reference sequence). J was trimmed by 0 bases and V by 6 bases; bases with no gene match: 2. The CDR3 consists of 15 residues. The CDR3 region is CASTSGGFSYNEQFF. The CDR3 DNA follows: TGTGCCAGCACTAGCGGGGGGTTCTCCTACAATGAGCAGTTCTTC.

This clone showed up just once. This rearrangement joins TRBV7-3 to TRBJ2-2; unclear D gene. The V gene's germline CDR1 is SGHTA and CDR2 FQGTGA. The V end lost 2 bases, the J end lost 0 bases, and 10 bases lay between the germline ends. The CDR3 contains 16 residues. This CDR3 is CASSLQAPPNTGELFF. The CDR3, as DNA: TGTGCCAGCAGCTTACAGGCCCCCCCGAACACCGGGGAGCTGTTTTTT.

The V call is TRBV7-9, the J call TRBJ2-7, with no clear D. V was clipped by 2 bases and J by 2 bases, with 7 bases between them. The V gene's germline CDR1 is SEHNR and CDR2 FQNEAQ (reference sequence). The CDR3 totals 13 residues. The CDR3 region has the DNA TGTGCCAGCAGCTTAAGCAACGCCTACGAGCAGTACTTC. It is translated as CASSLSNAYEQYF.

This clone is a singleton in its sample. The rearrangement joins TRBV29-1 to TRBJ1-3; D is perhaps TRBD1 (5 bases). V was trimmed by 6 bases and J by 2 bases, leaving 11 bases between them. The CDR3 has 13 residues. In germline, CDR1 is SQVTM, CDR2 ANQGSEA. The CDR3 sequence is CSVRDFAGNTIYF. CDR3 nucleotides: TGCAGCGTCCGGGACTTCGCTGGAAACACCATATATTTT.

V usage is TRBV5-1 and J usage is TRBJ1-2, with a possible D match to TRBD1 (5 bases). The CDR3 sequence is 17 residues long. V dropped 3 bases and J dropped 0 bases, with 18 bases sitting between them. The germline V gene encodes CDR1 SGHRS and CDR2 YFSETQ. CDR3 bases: TGCGCCAGCAGCTCCGGCTTATCGGGGACTGCTAACTATGGCTACACCTTC. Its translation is CASSSGLSGTANYGYTF.

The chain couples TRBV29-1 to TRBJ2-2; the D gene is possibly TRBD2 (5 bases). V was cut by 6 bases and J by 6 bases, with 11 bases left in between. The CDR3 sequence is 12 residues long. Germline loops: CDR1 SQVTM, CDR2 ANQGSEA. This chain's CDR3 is CSVFTGAGELFF. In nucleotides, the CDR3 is TGCAGCGTATTTACCGGGGCCGGGGAGCTGTTTTTT.

CDR3 DNA: TGCGCCAGCAGCCAAGATCCAGCGGGACAGGGGATATACGAGCAGTACTTC. Translated, it gives CASSQDPAGQGIYEQYF. The genes are TRBV4-1 and TRBJ2-7; 10 bases are shared with TRBD1. Germline V gene data show CDR1 as MGHRA and CDR2 as YSYEKL. The V and J ends lost 0 bases and 4 bases, in that order; junction bases with no gene match: 9. The length of the CDR3 is 17 residues.

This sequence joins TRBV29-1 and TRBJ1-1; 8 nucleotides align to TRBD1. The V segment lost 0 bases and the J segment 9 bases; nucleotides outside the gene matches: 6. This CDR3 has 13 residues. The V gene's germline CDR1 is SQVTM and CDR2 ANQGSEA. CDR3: CSVEEGRGLQAFF. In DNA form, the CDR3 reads TGCAGCGTTGAAGAAGGCAGGGGGCTTCAAGCTTTCTTT.

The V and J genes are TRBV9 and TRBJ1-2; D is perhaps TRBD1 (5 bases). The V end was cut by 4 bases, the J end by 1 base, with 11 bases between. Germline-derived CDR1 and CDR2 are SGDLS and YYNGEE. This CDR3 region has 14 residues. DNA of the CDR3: TGTGCCAGCAGCCTCTCGGGACTTAACTATGGCTACACCTTC. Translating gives CASSLSGLNYGYTF.

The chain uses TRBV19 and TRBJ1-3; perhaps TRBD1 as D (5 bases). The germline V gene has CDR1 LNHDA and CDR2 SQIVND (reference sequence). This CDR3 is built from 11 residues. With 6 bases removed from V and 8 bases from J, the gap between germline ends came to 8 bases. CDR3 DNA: TGTGCCAGTAGCCAGGGTTACACCATATATTTT. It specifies CASSQGYTIYF.

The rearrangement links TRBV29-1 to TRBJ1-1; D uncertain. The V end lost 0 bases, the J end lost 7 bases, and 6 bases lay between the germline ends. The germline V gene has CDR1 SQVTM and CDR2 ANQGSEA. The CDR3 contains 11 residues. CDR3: CSVEDPGEAFF. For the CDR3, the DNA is TGCAGCGTTGAAGATCCGGGTGAAGCTTTCTTT.

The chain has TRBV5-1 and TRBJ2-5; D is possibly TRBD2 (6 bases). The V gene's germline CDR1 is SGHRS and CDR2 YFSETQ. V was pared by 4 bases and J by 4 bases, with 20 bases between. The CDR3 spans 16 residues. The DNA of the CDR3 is TGCGCCAGCAGCCTGATGGGGCCACACGGGGGAGAGACCCAGTACTTC. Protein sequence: CASSLMGPHGGETQYF.

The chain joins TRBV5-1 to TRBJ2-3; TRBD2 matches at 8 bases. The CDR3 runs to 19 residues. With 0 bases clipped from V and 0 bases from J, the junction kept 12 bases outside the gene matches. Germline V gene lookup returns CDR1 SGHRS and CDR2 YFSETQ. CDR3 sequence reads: CASSLARQAGERSTDTQYF. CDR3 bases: TGCGCCAGCAGCTTGGCCCGGCAAGCGGGGGAGCGCAGCACAGATACGCAGTATTTT.

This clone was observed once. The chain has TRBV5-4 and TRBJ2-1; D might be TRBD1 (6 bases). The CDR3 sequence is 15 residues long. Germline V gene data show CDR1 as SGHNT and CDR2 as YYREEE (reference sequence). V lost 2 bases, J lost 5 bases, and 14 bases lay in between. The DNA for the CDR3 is TGTGCCAGCAGCTTCAGACAAAAGGGGGACAATGAGCAGTTCTTC. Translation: CASSFRQKGDNEQFF.

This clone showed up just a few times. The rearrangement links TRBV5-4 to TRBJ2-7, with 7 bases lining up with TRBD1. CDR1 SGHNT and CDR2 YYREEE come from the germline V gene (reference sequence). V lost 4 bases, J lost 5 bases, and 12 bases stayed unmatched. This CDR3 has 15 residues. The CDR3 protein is CASSPGTAYPDEQYF. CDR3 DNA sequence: TGTGCCAGCAGCCCCGGGACAGCCTATCCGGACGAGCAGTACTTC.

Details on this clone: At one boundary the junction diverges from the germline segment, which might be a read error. As DNA, the CDR3 is TGTGCCAGCAGTTTAGGGCAGGGGGCGCGGGGTGTGGTCTTC. It specifies CASSLGQGARGVVF. J is TRBJ2-1 and V is TRBV28, with 8 bases aligning to TRBD1. The CDR3 length is 14 residues. The germline CDR1 and CDR2 sequences are MDHEN and SYDVKM.

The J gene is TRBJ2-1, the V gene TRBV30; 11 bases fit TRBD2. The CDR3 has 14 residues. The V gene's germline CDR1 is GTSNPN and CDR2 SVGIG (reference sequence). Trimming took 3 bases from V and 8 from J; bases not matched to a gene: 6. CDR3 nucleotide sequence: TGTGCCTGGAGGGTAGCGGGGGGGTCGGATGAGCAGTTCTTC. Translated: CAWRVAGGSDEQFF.